This T cell receptor beta chain came from a study of blood T cell repertoires in COVID-19. The overall study: Collection of acute and convalescent COVID-19 samples took place in the United States, Italy and Spain.

This clone was observed a single time. Germline CDR1 is MDHEN and CDR2 is SYDVKM. V gave up 8 bases and J gave up 1 base; unmatched junction bases: 4. The CDR3 sequence is 14 residues long. In the original processing: Estimated nucleated cell counts came from reference gene primer amplification. Produced via immunoSEQ multiplex PCR; TCRdb's table is partial and in-frame only. The V and J calls and the clone size are those of that table, but D and trimming were determined from the DNA. The sample contains approximately 110,000 clones, 74% of which appear only once. The chain uses TRBV28 and TRBJ1-4, with 7 bases that match TRBD1. The receptor comes from a man older than 75 with COVID-19, enrolled during active disease. Sequences were obtained from peripheral blood. The CDR3 region is CASRSGGTNEKLFF. The CDR3 DNA reads TGTGCCAGCCGTTCAGGGGGAACTAATGAAAAACTGTTTTTT. The variable domain in full, with the rest retrieved from reference TRBV28 and TRBJ1-4, is DVKVTQSSRYLVKRTGEKVFLECVQDMDHENMFWYRQDPGLGLRLIYFSYDVKMKEKGDIPEGYSVSREKKERFSLILESASTNQTSMYLCASRSGGTNEKLFFGSGTQLSVL.